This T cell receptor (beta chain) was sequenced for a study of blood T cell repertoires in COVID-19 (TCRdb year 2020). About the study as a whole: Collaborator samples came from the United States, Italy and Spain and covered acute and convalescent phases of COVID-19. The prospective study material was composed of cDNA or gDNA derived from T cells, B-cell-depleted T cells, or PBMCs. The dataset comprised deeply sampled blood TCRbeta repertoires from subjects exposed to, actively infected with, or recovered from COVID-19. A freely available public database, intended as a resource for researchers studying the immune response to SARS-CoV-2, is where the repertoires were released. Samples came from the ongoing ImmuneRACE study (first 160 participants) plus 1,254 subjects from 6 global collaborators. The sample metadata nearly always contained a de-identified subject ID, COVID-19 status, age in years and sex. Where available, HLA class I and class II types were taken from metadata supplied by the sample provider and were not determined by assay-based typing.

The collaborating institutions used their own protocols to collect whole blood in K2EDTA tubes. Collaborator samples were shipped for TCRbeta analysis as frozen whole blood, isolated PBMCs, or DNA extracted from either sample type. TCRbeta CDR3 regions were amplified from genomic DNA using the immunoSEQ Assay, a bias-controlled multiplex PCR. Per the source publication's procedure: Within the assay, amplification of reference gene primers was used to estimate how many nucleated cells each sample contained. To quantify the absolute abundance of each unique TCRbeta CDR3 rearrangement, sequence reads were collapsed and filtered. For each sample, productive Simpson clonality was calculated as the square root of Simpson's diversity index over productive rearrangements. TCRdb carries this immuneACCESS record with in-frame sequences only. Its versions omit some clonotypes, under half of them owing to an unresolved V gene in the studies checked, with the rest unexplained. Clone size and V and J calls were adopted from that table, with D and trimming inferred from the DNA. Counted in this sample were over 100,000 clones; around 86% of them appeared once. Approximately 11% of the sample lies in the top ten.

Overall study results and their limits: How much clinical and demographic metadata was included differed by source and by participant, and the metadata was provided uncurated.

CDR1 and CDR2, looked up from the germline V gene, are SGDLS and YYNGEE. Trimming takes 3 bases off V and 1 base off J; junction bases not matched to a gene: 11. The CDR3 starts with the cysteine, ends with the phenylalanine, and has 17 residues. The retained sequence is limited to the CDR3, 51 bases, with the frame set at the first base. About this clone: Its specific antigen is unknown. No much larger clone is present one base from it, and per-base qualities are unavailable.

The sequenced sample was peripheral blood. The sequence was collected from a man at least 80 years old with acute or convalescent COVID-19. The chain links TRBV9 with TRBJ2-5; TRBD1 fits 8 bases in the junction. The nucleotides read TGTGCCAGCAGCGCAGGGACAGGCCGGACCCCCCAAGAGACCCAGTACTTC. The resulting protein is CASSAGTGRTPQETQYF. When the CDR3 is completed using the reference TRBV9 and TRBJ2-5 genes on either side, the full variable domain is DSGVTQTPKHLITATGQRVTLRCSPRSGDLSVYWYQQSLDQGLQFLIQYYNGEERAKGNILERFSAQQFPDLHSELNLSSLELGDSALYFCASSAGTGRTPQETQYFGPGTRLLVL.